This entry describes one TCR beta chain. The antigen it recognizes is unknown. No clone much larger than this one lies a single base away; base qualities are absent. Every donor in the study was a healthy Caucasian. Three pairs of female monozygotic twins, all aged about 18 to 30 years, made up the twin cohort. CD4+ and CD8+ T cell populations were isolated with positive isolation kits from Invitrogen. This sample stems from a study of identical twins (dated by TCRdb to the mid-2010s). Study-level background: The study deep-sequenced TCR alpha and beta repertoires from monozygotic twins, unrelated adults of various ages and cord blood to test whether fetal clonotypes persist. To rule out contamination, replicate twin experiments were performed at different times with different library preparation protocols.

V is shortened by 7 bases, J by 2 bases, and the region joining them spans 15 bases. Per the germline V gene, MNHEY is the CDR1 and SVGEGT is the CDR2. From the cysteine through the phenylalanine, the CDR3 covers 15 amino acids. The kept DNA is CDR3 alone, 45 bases in frame from the first base. Here is what the overall study found, with its caveats: Abundant cord blood beta clonotypes had fewer insertions, young adult naive repertoires showed a similar but weaker trend, and memory repertoires showed no such trend. Because the same donors could not be followed over many years, the conclusions relied on cross-sectional statistical analysis. Zero-insertion analyses could be partly confounded by invariant T cells such as MAIT and iNKT, though diverse VJ usage argued against such confounding for most clonotypes. Out-of-frame TCR alpha sharing in monozygotic twins was systematically underestimated by recombination models, whereas sharing between unrelated individuals was in agreement with the recombination models. A weaker excess of twin sharing was found in beta out-of-frame sequences because the signal-to-noise ratio was lowered by fewer shared sequences. Compared with coincidental sharing between unrelated individuals, an excess of low generation-probability sequences was observed among out-of-frame TCR alpha sequences shared between twins.

Libraries were built with 5' RACE. Sequencing was carried out with an Illumina HiSeq 2000. Template switching introduced a universal primer binding site; the final cDNA contained a unique molecular identifier, enabling accurate counting of TCR cDNA molecules. Specific primers in the conserved constant-segment region were used to synthesize first-strand cDNA for the TCR alpha and beta chains. To control for contamination, every cDNA library carried two barcodes: a SMART-Mk sample barcode plus Illumina barcodes. TruSeq adapter sequences and Illumina sample barcodes were added in two successive PCR steps. Sequencing of the TCR alpha and beta cDNA libraries was done on the Illumina HiSeq platform using custom primers. The published analysis was carried out like this. MiGEC was used to process raw reads and extract unique molecular identifiers, and MiXCR was used to find CDR3 positions. For each individual, recombination models were inferred using an EM algorithm with the repgenHMM and IGoR tools. Shared clonotypes were analyzed with the tcR package in R, and sharing was normalized by the product of cloneset sizes. Out-of-frame nonproductive sequences were analyzed to study raw recombination free of thymic and clonal selection effects. Clones were called with MiXCR by TCRdb after fastp trimmed the public reads at Q25, and only in-frame beta chains were retained. A single entry per CDR3 protein holds the most common genes and DNA from its merged rows. The V and J calls follow TCRdb's processing rather than the paper's. The sample has approximately 530,000 distinct CDR3 sequences on record, 20% to 25% of them singletons. The top ten clones comprise 0.48% of the sample.

This sample also appeared in a second study, on yellow fever vaccine responses in identical twins. The second source states: According to the authors, in identical twins the way T cells responded to vaccination appeared partly convergent and partly personalized. In identical twins, the study followed T cell clones that responded to the vaccine with precision.

The sequence came from a young woman in good health. The sequence is built from TRBV6-2 or TRBV6-3 and TRBJ1-5; too little of a D gene remains to name it. The specimen sequenced was CD4+ T cells sorted from blood. CDR3 reads: CASTFTGSGNQPQHF. The nucleotide sequence is TGTGCCAGCACCTTCACGGGGAGTGGCAATCAGCCCCAGCATTTT.